Below are 29 T cell receptor beta chains sequenced from a single sample in a study of CD8+ T cells in alopecia areata. As the sequencing template, cDNA was produced by extracting RNA and reverse transcribing it. Measured with immunoSEQ multiplex PCR; TCRdb has only the in-frame clones, and not every one. There are 90,000 to 130,000 clones in the sample; 50% to 70% occur only once, and roughly 25% lies in the top ten. Sequencing was performed on NKG2D-low CD8+ T cells sorted from blood. All receptors derive from a human donor with alopecia areata.

This clone occurred a few times. The V and J genes are TRBV5-1 and TRBJ2-1; D is unresolved. The V gene lost 2 bases and the J gene lost 9 bases, with 9 bases spanning the gap. The CDR3 runs to 12 residues. Per germline, CDR1 SGHRS and CDR2 YFSETQ. This CDR3 reads CASSLVGGEQFF. In nucleotides, the CDR3 is TGCGCCAGCAGCTTAGTCGGCGGTGAGCAGTTCTTC.

J is TRBJ1-1 and V is TRBV27; D remains ambiguous. The CDR3 covers 17 residues. The germline gives CDR1 MNHEY, CDR2 SMNVEV (reference sequence). V was clipped by 4 bases and J by 0 bases, with 18 bases between them. The CDR3 bases are TGTGCCAGCAGTTATCGAGCAGAAAGACTCATGAACACTGAAGCTTTCTTT. This sequence encodes CASSYRAERLMNTEAFF.

The CDR3 DNA sequence: TGTGCCAGCAGCTCTGCAGGGGACACCGGGGAGCTGTTTTTT. Its translation: CASSSAGDTGELFF. The chain is built from TRBV7-8 and TRBJ2-2, with D possibly matching TRBD1 (6 bases). V was cut by 4 bases and J by 3 bases, with 9 bases left in between. The CDR3 consists of 14 residues. Germline values: CDR1 SGHVS, CDR2 FQNEAQ.

About this clone itself: Its ends do not fully match the called genes, so a read error is possible. The gene calls are TRBV5-1 and TRBJ1-5; unclear D gene. From germline, CDR1 is SGHRS and CDR2 YFSETQ. The CDR3 consists of 13 residues. The DNA for the CDR3 is TGTGCCAGCAGCCTGGGGTTCTTGGGGCCCCAGCATTTT. This codes for CASSLGFLGPQHF.

This clone has just a few counts. This chain links TRBV5-1 with TRBJ2-6; D remains ambiguous. Germline V CDR1 and CDR2: SGHRS, YFSETQ. CDR3 length: 14 residues. Trimming pared 2 bases from V and 1 base from J, leaving 4 bases between. CDR3 DNA: TGCGCCAGCAGCTTAGGGTCTGGGGCCAACGTCCTGACTTTC. It codes for CASSLGSGANVLTF.

This sequence joins TRBV6-5 and TRBJ2-1, with 10 bases fitting TRBD2. Germline values: CDR1 MNHEY, CDR2 SVGAGI. Losses at the gene ends were 6 bases for V and 9 bases for J; bases not matched to a gene: 11. This CDR3 comprises 15 residues. CDR3 sequence (DNA): TGTGCCAGCAGCACAGGGCTAGCGGGAGTTGCTGAGCAGTTCTTC. Its translation: CASSTGLAGVAEQFF.

This clone was observed a handful of times. This sequence joins TRBV29-1 and TRBJ1-5; D gene uncertain. The CDR3 contains 12 residues. The V gene lost 5 bases and the J gene lost 5 bases, with 10 bases spanning the gap. Looked up from germline, CDR1 is SQVTM and CDR2 is ANQGSEA. CDR3 protein: CSVNEADQPQHF. The CDR3 region has the DNA TGCAGCGTTAATGAGGCGGATCAGCCCCAGCATTTT. Full variable domain (missing parts from reference TRBV29-1 and TRBJ1-5): SAVISQKPSRDICQRGTSLTIQCQVDSQVTMMFWYRQQPGQSLTLIATANQGSEATYESGFVIDKFPISRPNLTFSTLTVSNMSPEDSSIYLCSVNEADQPQHFGDGTRLSIL.

This sequence joins TRBV2 and TRBJ2-1; 9 bases align to TRBD1. CDR3 size: 14 residues. Germline V gene data show CDR1 as SNHLY and CDR2 as FYNNEI. V lost 4 bases to trimming and J lost 6 bases; unmatched junction nucleotides: 4. The CDR3 region has the DNA TGTGCCAGCAGTGTCCGACAGGGGGGCAATGAGCAGTTCTTC. Translating it yields CASSVRQGGNEQFF.

This clone showed up just once. The chain combines TRBV4-1 with TRBJ2-6; 8 positions agree with TRBD2. The germline CDR1 and CDR2 sequences are MGHRA and YSYEKL. Losses at the gene ends were 0 bases for V and 4 bases for J; bases not matched to a gene: 8. The CDR3 consists of 18 residues. DNA of the CDR3: TGCGCCAGCAGCCAAGATCCCGGGAGGGCCTCCGGGGCCAACGTCCTGACTTTC. This translates into CASSQDPGRASGANVLTF.

This clone has more than one count but fewer than ten. The same CDR3 can be traced to other DNA sequences in this sample. The CDR3 DNA reads as TGCGCCAGCAGCTTGGGTAATGAGCAGTTCTTC. Translated, it gives CASSLGNEQFF. The chain links TRBV5-1 to TRBJ2-1, with unresolved D. Trimming stripped 0 bases from V and 7 bases from J, with 2 bases between. Germline CDR1 reads SGHRS; CDR2 reads YFSETQ. The CDR3 is 11 amino acids.

This chain links TRBV13 with TRBJ2-1; D is undetermined. Per the germline V gene, CDR1 is PRHDT and CDR2 is FYEKMQ (reference sequence). V lost 3 bases and J lost 5, with 5 bases in between. This CDR3 spans 12 amino acids. The CDR3 DNA reads TGTGCCAGCAGCTTTGAAGACAATGAGCAGTTCTTC. It yields the protein CASSFEDNEQFF.

By sample share, this clone is medium-sized (0.01 to 0.1%). The chain recombines TRBV9 with TRBJ1-1, with 12 bases aligning to TRBD1. Germline V gives CDR1 SGDLS, CDR2 YYNGEE. Trimming took 3 bases from V and 5 from J; bases not matched to a gene: 14. CDR3 length equals 18 residues. The CDR3, as DNA: TGTGCCAGCAGCGCGACCTGGGGGACAGGGGGCGCGCAAACTGAAGCTTTCTTT. It codes for CASSATWGTGGAQTEAFF.

The chain couples TRBV2 to TRBJ1-2; TRBD1 is a possible D gene (6 bases). Germline V gene data show CDR1 as SNHLY and CDR2 as FYNNEI. The CDR3 has 11 amino acids. V lost 6 bases, J lost 9 bases, and 11 bases lay in between. CDR3 nucleotide sequence: TGTGCCAGCAGCAGACAGGAGAGCTACACCTTC. This translates into CASSRQESYTF.

The chain couples TRBV27 to TRBJ2-2; D possibly corresponds to TRBD2 (5 bases). The V and J ends lost 3 bases and 3 bases respectively, with 11 bases between them. The CDR3 runs to 15 residues. Germline-derived CDR1 and CDR2 are MNHEY and SMNVEV (reference sequence). For the CDR3, the DNA is TGTGCCAGCAGTTTCATTCCAGCGGACACCGGGGAGCTGTTTTTT. Protein product: CASSFIPADTGELFF.

This clone was seen more than once but under ten times. The chain employs TRBV9 and TRBJ2-1; tentatively, D is TRBD2 (6 bases). The germline V gene has CDR1 SGDLS and CDR2 YYNGEE. Between the trimmed V and J ends, which lost 4 bases and 5 bases, there was a span of 16 bases. The CDR3 is 15 amino acids. CDR3 sequence (DNA): TGTGCCAGCAGCCCCGAGGGCGGGAACGACAATGAGCAGTTCTTC. The encoded protein is CASSPEGGNDNEQFF.

The rearrangement uses TRBV9 and TRBJ1-1; the match to TRBD1 covers 9 bases. This CDR3 contains 14 residues. The V gene's germline CDR1 is SGDLS and CDR2 YYNGEE. The V gene end was trimmed by 4 bases and the J gene end by 5 bases; junction bases not matched to a gene: 6. Here the CDR3 reads CASSPTGTGTEAFF. CDR3 coding DNA: TGTGCCAGCAGCCCAACGGGGACAGGGACTGAAGCTTTCTTT.

This clone was picked up a small number of times. This sequence joins TRBV29-1 and TRBJ1-2, with D unresolved. CDR1 SQVTM and CDR2 ANQGSEA come from the germline V gene. V dropped 3 bases and J dropped 8 bases, with 13 bases sitting between them. The CDR3 has 12 amino acids. In DNA, the CDR3 is TGCAGCGTTGAGTCGGGGTATCGGGGCTACACCTTC. The encoded protein is CSVESGYRGYTF.

This chain uses TRBV5-1 with TRBJ2-2; 7 positions agree with TRBD1. CDR1 SGHRS and CDR2 YFSETQ come from the germline V gene. The V gene end was trimmed by 4 bases and the J gene end by 7 bases; junction bases not matched to a gene: 10. The CDR3 loop spans 15 amino acids. CDR3 DNA: TGCGCCAGCAGCGGGACAGACACCTGGAACGGGGAGCTGTTTTTT. Translation gives CASSGTDTWNGELFF. Using reference TRBV5-1 and TRBJ2-2 for the parts outside the CDR3, the full variable domain is KAGVTQTPRYLIKTRGQQVTLSCSPISGHRSVSWYQQTPGQGLQFLFEYFSETQRNKGNFPGRFSGRQFSNSRSEMNVSTLELGDSALYLCASSGTDTWNGELFFGEGSRLTVL.

The chain carries TRBV19 and TRBJ1-1; D is uncertain. The germline V and J ends were trimmed by 3 bases and 0 bases, with 14 bases remaining between them. Looked up from germline, CDR1 is LNHDA and CDR2 is SQIVND (reference sequence). The CDR3 is 16 residues long. CDR3 in amino acids: CASSMARRGLNTEAFF. In DNA form, the CDR3 reads TGTGCCAGTAGTATGGCCAGGAGAGGGCTGAACACTGAAGCTTTCTTT.

The chain links TRBV6-6 to TRBJ1-1, with D unclear. Deletions cut 2 bases from V and 1 base from J, with 11 bases between. From germline, CDR1 is MNHNY and CDR2 SVGAGI (reference sequence). The CDR3 consists of 15 residues. The CDR3 region has the DNA TGTGCCAGCAGTTACCTGGCCCAAAAGAACACTGAAGCTTTCTTT. Encoded protein: CASSYLAQKNTEAFF.

The rearrangement joins TRBV7-9 to TRBJ2-4, with D unresolved. The V end lost 1 base, the J end lost 7 bases, and 5 bases lay between the germline ends. Germline V gives CDR1 SEHNR, CDR2 FQNEAQ (reference sequence). The CDR3 covers 12 residues. The CDR3 coding sequence is TGTGCCAGCAGCTTAGGGGTGAACATTCAGTACTTC. This sequence encodes CASSLGVNIQYF.

This clone was detected only once. The CDR3 region is CASLGGINEQFF. The CDR3 nucleotides are TGTGCCAGCCTGGGGGGAATCAATGAGCAGTTCTTC. This chain uses TRBV2 with TRBJ2-1; D is perhaps TRBD2 (6 bases). Germline V gene data show CDR1 as SNHLY and CDR2 as FYNNEI. Trimming took 8 bases from V and 6 from J, leaving 11 bases between them. This CDR3 has 12 amino acids. Using reference TRBV2 and TRBJ2-1 for the parts outside the CDR3, the full variable domain is EPEVTQTPSHQVTQMGQEVILRCVPISNHLYFYWYRQILGQKVEFLVSFYNNEISEKSEIFDDQFSVERPDGSNFTLKIRSTKLEDSAMYFCASLGGINEQFFGPGTRLTVL.

The chain is built from TRBV5-1 and TRBJ2-1; 9 bases line up with TRBD2. Germline CDR1 reads SGHRS; CDR2 reads YFSETQ. The length of the CDR3 is 15 residues. J lost 6 bases, V lost 5 bases, and 9 bases had no gene match. This CDR3 reads CASSPGTSSANEQFF. CDR3 sequence (DNA): TGCGCCAGCAGTCCGGGGACTAGCTCCGCCAATGAGCAGTTCTTC.

The genes are TRBV4-1 and TRBJ2-2, with unresolved D. With 1 base removed from V and 7 bases from J, the gap between germline ends came to 10 bases. CDR3 length: 14 amino acids. Germline CDR1 is MGHRA and CDR2 is YSYEKL. CDR3 sequence: CASSQAPLSGELFF. The CDR3 DNA follows: TGCGCCAGCAGCCAAGCCCCCCTGAGCGGGGAGCTGTTTTTT.

The CDR3 loop reads CAIGARTSEKLFF. CDR3 DNA: TGTGCTATCGGAGCCAGGACCTCGGAAAAACTGTTTTTT. This chain connects TRBV2 to TRBJ1-4; D gene uncertain. The germline gives CDR1 SNHLY, CDR2 FYNNEI. The CDR3 consists of 13 residues.

V usage is TRBV13 and J usage is TRBJ2-3, with D unresolved. Trimming cost V 5 bases and J 0 bases, with 9 bases left between them. Looked up from germline, CDR1 is PRHDT and CDR2 is FYEKMQ (reference sequence). The CDR3 covers 14 residues. CDR3 amino acids: CASSHPTSTDTQYF. CDR3 nucleotide sequence: TGTGCCAGCAGCCATCCCACTAGCACAGATACGCAGTATTTT.

This clone was counted a few times. V gene TRBV28 combines with J gene TRBJ2-1; possible D gene TRBD1, 5 bases. V gave up 3 bases and J gave up 7 bases, with 19 bases separating them. The length of the CDR3 is 16 residues. Germline CDR1 MDHEN, CDR2 SYDVKM. The CDR3 DNA reads as TGTGCCAGCAGTTTTATCGGTGTAGGGGCCGGGAATGAGCAGTTCTTC. It encodes CASSFIGVGAGNEQFF.

V and J are TRBV7-2 and TRBJ2-1; TRBD2 agrees at 10 bases. V dropped 2 bases and J dropped 3; count of bases not matched to a gene: 7. Germline lookup yields CDR1 SGHTA and CDR2 FQGNSA. The CDR3 is 17 residues long. CDR3 in amino acids: CASSLTKREGRYNEQFF. In DNA, the CDR3 is TGTGCCAGCAGCTTAACGAAGCGGGAGGGCCGCTACAATGAGCAGTTCTTC.

The J gene is TRBJ2-2, the V gene TRBV7-2; D is unclear. V was clipped by 4 bases and J by 7 bases, with 7 bases between them. This CDR3 is 12 amino acids long. CDR1 is SGHTA and CDR2 is FQGNSA in the germline V gene. CDR3 in DNA: TGTGCCAGCAGCTCCTCATACGGGGAGCTGTTTTTT. This sequence encodes CASSSSYGELFF.